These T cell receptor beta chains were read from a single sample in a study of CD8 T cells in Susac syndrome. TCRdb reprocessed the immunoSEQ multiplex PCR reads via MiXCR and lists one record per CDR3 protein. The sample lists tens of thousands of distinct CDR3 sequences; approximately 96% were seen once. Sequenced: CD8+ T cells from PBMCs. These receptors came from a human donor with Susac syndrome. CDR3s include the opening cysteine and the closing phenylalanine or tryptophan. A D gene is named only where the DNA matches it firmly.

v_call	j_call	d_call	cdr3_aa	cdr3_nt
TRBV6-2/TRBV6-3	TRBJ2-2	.	CASSYPRAGELFF	TGTGCCAGCAGTTACCCCCGGGCCGGGGAGCTGTTTTTT
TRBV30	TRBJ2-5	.	CALDLQETQYF	TGTGCCCTGGACCTTCAAGAGACCCAGTACTTC
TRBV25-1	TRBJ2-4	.	CASPRGVTGRVAAKNIQYF	TGTGCCAGCCCAAGGGGGGTGACAGGGAGGGTAGCGGCCAAAAACATTCAGTACTTC
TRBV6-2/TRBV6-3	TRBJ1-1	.	CASRDIDTPRDPEAFF	TGTGCCAGCAGAGATATTGACACCCCCCGTGACCCTGAAGCTTTCTTT
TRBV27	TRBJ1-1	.	CASSPYPGVSTEAFF	TGTGCCAGCAGTCCATACCCAGGGGTCAGCACTGAAGCTTTCTTT
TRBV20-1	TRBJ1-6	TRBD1	CSATLQGAGNSPLHF	TGCAGTGCTACCCTACAGGGGGCTGGCAATTCACCCCTCCACTTT
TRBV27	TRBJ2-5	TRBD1	CASSLSIGQGQETQYF	TGTGCCAGCAGTTTATCCATAGGACAGGGGCAAGAGACCCAGTACTTC
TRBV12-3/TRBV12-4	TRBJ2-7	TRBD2	CASLSGVSSYEQYF	TGTGCCAGTCTAAGCGGGGTGAGCTCCTACGAGCAGTACTTC
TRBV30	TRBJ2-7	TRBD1	CAWTGTGSTYEQYF	TGTGCCTGGACGGGGACAGGATCCACCTACGAGCAGTACTTC
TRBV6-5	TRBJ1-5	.	CASSYSIPSNQPQHF	TGTGCCAGCAGTTACTCGATCCCCAGCAATCAGCCCCAGCATTTT
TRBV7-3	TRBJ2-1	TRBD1	CASSSLGQSDNEQFF	TGTGCCAGCAGCTCCCTGGGACAGAGTGACAATGAGCAGTTCTTC
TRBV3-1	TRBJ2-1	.	CASSQSLIASGHNEQFF	TGTGCCAGCAGCCAGTCTCTAATAGCGTCGGGCCACAATGAGCAGTTCTTC
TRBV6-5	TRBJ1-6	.	CASSYSIGILNSPLHF	TGTGCCAGCAGTTACTCGATCGGGATCCTGAATTCACCCCTCCACTTT
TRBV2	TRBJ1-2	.	CASSAPLAFGTTDGYTF	TGTGCCAGCAGTGCCCCATTAGCCTTTGGGACGACGGATGGCTACACCTTC
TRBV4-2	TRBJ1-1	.	CASSQVRIQINEAFF	TGTGCCAGCAGCCAAGTGAGGATCCAGATAAATGAAGCTTTCTTT